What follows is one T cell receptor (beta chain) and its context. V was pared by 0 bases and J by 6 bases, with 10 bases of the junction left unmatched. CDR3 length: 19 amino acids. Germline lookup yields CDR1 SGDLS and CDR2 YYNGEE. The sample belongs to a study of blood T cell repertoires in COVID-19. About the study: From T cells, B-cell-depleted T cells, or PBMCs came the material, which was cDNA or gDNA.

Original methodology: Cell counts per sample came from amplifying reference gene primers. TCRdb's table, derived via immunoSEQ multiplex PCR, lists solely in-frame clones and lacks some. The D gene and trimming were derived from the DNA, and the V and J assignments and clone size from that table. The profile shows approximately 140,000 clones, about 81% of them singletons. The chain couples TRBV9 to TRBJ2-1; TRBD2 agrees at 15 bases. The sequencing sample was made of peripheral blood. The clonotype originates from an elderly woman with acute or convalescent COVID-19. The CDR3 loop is CASSVAGLAGGPFSNEQFF. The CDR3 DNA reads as TGTGCCAGCAGCGTAGCAGGACTAGCGGGAGGGCCTTTCTCCAATGAGCAGTTCTTC.